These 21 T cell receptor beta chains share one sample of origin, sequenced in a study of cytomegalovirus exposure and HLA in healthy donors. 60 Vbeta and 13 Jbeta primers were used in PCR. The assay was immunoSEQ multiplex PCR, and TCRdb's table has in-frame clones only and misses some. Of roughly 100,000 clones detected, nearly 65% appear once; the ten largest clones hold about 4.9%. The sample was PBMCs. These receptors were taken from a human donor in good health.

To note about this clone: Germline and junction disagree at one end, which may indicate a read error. CDR3 in DNA: TGTGCCAGTAGTATCCAGGGGCTCGGGAACACTGAAGCTTCCTTT. Protein sequence: CASSIQGLGNTEASF. V is TRBV19 and J is TRBJ1-1; D possibly corresponds to TRBD1 (6 bases). This CDR3 comprises 15 residues. Per germline, CDR1 LNHDA and CDR2 SQIVND (reference sequence). Filled out from reference TRBV19 and TRBJ1-1, the complete variable domain reads DGGITQSPKYLFRKEGQNVTLSCEQNLNHDAMYWYRQDPGQGLRLIYYSQIVNDFQKGDIAEGYSVSREKKESFPLTVTSAQKNPTAFYLCASSIQGLGNTEASFGQGTRLTVV.

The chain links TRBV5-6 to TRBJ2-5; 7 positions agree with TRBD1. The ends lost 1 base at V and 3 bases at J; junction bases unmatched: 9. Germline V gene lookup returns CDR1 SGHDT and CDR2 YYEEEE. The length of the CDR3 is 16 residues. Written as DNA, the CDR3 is TGTGCCAGCAGCTTGTCTGTGACAGGGATAAAAGAGACCCAGTACTTC. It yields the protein CASSLSVTGIKETQYF.

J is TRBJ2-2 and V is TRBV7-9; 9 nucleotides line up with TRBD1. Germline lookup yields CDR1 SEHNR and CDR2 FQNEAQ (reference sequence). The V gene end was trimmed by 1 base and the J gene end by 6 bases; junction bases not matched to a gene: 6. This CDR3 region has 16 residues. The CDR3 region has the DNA TGTGCCAGCAGCTTAGGGGGACAGGGACTTGCCGGGGAGCTGTTTTTT. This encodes CASSLGGQGLAGELFF.

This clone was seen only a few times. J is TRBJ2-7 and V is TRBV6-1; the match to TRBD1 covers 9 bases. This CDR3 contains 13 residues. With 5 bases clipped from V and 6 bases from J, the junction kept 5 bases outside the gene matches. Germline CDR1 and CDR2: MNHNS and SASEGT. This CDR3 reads CASSFRTGAEQYF. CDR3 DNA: TGTGCCAGCAGTTTCCGGACAGGGGCCGAGCAGTACTTC.

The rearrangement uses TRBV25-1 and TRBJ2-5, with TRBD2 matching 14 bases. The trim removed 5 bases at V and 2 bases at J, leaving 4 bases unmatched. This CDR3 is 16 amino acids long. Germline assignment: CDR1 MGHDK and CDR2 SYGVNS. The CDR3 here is CASSKGLAGEQETQYF. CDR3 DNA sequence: TGTGCCAGCAGTAAGGGACTAGCGGGAGAGCAAGAGACCCAGTACTTC.

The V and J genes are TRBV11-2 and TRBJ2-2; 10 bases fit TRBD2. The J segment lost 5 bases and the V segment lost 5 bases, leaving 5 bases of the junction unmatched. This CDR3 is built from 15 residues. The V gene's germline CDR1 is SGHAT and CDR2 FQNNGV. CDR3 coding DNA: TGTGCCAGCAGCCCTCTAGCGGGAGCAACCGGGGAGCTGTTTTTT. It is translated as CASSPLAGATGELFF.

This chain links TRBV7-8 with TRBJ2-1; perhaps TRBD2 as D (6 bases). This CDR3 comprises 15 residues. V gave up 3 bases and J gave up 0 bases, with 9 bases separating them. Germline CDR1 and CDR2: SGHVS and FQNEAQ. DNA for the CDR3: TGTGCCAGCAGCTTTGCGGGAAGCTCCTACAATGAGCAGTTCTTC. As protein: CASSFAGSSYNEQFF.

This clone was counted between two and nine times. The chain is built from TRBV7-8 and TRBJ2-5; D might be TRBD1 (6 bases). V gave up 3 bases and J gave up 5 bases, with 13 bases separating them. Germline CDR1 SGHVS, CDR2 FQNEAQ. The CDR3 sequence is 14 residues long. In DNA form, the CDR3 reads TGTGCCAGCAGCTTGATGACAGGTCAGGAGACCCAGTACTTC. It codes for CASSLMTGQETQYF.

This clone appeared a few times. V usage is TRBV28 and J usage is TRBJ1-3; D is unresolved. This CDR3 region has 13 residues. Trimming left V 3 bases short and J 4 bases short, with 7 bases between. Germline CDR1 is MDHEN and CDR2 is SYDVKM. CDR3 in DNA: TGTGCCAGCAGTTTGGCCAGGGGAAACACCATATATTTT. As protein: CASSLARGNTIYF.

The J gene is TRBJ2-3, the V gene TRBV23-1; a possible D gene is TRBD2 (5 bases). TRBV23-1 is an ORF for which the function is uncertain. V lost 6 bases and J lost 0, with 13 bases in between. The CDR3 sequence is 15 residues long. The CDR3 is CASRKRRTSTDTQYF. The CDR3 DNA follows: TGCGCCAGCAGGAAAAGGAGGACTAGCACAGATACGCAGTATTTT.

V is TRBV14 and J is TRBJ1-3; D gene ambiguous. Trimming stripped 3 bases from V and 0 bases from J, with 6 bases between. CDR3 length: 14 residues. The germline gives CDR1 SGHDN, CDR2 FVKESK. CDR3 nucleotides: TGTGCCAGCAGCCATGTCAGCTCTGGAAACACCATATATTTT. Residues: CASSHVSSGNTIYF. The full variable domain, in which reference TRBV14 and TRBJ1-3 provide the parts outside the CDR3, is EAGVTQFPSHSVIEKGQTVTLRCDPISGHDNLYWYRRVMGKEIKFLLHFVKESKQDESGMPNNRFLAERTGGTYSTLKVQPAELEDSGVYFCASSHVSSGNTIYFGEGSWLTVV.

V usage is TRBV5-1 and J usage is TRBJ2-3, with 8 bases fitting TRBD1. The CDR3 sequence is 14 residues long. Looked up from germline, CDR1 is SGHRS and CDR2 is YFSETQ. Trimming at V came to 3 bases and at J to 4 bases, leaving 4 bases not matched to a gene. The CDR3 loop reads CASSSGQGPDTQYF. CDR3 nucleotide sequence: TGCGCCAGCAGCTCCGGACAGGGTCCAGATACGCAGTATTTT.

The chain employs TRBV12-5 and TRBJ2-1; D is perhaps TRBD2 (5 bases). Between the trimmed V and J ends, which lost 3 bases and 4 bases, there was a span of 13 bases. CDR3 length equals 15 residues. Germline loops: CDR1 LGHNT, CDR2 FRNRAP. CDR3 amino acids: CASGFDYPIYNEQFF. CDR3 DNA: TGTGCTAGTGGTTTTGACTACCCCATATACAATGAGCAGTTCTTC.

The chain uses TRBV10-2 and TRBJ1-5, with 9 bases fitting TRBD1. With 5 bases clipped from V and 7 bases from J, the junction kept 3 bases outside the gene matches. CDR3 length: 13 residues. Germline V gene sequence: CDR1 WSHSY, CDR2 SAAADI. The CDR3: CASSRDRDQPQHF. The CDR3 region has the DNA TGCGCCAGCAGTCGGGACAGGGACCAGCCCCAGCATTTT.

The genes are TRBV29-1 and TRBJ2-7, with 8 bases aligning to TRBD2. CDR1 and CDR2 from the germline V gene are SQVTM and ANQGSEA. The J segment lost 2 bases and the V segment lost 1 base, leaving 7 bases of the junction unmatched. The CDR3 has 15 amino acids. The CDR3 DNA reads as TGCAGCGTTGAAGGTGATGGTAGCGGGGCCTACGAGCAGTACTTC. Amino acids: CSVEGDGSGAYEQYF.

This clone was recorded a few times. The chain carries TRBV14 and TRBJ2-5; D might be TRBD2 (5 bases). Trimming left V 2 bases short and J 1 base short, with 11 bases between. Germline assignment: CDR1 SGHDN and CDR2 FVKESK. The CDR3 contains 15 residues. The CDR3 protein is CASSQMSGVQETQYF. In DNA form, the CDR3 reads TGTGCCAGCAGCCAAATGAGCGGAGTCCAAGAGACCCAGTACTTC.

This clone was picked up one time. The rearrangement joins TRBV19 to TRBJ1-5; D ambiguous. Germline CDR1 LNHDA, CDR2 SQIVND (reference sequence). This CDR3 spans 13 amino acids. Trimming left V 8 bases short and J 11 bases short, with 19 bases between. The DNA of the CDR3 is TGTGCCAGTCAACAGACCCCCGATTCGTCCCAGCATTTT. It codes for CASQQTPDSSQHF.

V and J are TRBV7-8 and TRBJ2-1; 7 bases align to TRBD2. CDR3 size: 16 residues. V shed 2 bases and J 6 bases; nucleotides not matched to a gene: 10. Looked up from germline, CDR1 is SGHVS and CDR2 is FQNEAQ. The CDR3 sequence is CASSLLAGAIVNEQFF. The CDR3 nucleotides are TGTGCCAGCAGCTTATTGGCGGGAGCGATAGTCAATGAGCAGTTCTTC. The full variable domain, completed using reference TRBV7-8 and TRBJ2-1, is GAGVSQSPRYKVAKRGQDVALRCDPISGHVSLFWYQQALGQGPEFLTYFQNEAQLDKSGLPSDRFFAERPEGSVSTLKIQRTQQEDSAVYLCASSLLAGAIVNEQFFGPGTRLTVL.

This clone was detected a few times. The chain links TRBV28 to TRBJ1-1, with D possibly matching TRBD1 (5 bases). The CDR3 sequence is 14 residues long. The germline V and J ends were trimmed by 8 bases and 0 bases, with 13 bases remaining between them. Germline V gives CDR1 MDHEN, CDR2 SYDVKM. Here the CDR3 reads CASGSGPLNTEAFF. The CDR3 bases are TGTGCCAGCGGCTCAGGGCCCCTGAACACTGAAGCTTTCTTT. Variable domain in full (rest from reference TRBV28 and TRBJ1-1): DVKVTQSSRYLVKRTGEKVFLECVQDMDHENMFWYRQDPGLGLRLIYFSYDVKMKEKGDIPEGYSVSREKKERFSLILESASTNQTSMYLCASGSGPLNTEAFFGQGTRLTVV.

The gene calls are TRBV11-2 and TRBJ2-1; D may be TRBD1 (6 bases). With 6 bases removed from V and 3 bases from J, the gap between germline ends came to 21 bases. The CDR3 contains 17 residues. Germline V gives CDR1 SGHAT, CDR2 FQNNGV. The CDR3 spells CASSWKGESSLYNEQFF. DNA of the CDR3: TGTGCCAGCAGTTGGAAGGGGGAATCTTCCCTCTACAATGAGCAGTTCTTC.

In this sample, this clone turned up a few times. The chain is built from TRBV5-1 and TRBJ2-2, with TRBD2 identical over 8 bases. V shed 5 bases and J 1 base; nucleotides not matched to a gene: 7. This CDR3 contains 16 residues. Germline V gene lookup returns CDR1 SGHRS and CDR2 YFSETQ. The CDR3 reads CASSYGLAVNTGELFF. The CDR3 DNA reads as TGCGCCAGCAGTTATGGACTAGCCGTGAACACCGGGGAGCTGTTTTTT.